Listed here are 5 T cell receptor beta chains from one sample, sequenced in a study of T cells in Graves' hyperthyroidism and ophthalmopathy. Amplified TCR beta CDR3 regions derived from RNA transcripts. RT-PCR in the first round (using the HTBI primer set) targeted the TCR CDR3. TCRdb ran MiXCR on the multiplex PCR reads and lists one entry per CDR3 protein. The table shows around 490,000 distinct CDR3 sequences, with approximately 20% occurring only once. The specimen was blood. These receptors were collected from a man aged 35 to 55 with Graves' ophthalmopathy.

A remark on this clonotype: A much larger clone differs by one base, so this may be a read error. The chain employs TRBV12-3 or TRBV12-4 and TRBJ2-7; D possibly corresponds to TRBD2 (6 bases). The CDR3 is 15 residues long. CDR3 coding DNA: TGTGCCAGCAGTTTAAGGTCCGGGAGCTCCTACGGGCAGTACTTC. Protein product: CASSLRSGSSYGQYF.

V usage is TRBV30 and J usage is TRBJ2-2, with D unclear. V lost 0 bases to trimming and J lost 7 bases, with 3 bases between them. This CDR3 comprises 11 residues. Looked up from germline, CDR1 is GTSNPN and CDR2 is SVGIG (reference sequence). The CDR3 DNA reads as TGTGCCTGGAGTGTAATCGGGGAGCTGTTTTTT. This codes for CAWSVIGELFF.

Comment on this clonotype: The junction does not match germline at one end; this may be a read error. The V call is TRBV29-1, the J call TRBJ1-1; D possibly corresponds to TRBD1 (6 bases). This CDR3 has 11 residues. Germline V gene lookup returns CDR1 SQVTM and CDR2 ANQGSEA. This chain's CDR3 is CRVEGGTEAFF. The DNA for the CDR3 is TGCAGGGTTGAAGGGGGAACGGAAGCTTTCTTT.

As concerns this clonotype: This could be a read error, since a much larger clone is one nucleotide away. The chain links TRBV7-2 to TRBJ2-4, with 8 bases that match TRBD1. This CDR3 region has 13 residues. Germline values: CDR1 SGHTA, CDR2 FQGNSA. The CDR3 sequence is CAGSLGQVNIQYF. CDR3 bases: TGTGCCGGCAGCTTGGGACAGGTCAACATTCAGTACTTC.

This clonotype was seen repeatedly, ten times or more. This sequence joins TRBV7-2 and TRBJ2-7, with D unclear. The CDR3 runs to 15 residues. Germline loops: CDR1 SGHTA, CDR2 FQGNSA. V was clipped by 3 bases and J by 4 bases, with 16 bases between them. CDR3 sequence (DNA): TGTGCCAGCAGCTTTGGGGATCCAATGACATACGAGCAGTACTTC. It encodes CASSFGDPMTYEQYF.